Listed below are T cell receptor beta chains from one sample, sequenced in a study of T cell changes during pregnancy in multiple sclerosis. Using immunoSEQ multiplex PCR, the repertoire was profiled, and TCRdb retains in-frame clones only, with some absent. The sample has roughly 84,000 clones, roughly 95% seen once. Material: peripheral blood, obtained in the third trimester of pregnancy. The receptor source for this set is a female donor in good health, enrolled as a control in a pregnancy study. Each CDR3 is given with its conserved first and last residue. A D gene is named only where the DNA matches it firmly. Expanded clones are given a class, and other clones once, few, many or no size at all.

length: 15
size: -
D: -
J: TRBJ2-3
V: TRBV7-6
DNA: TGTGCCAGCAGCTTAGGGGCAGGGGTGGCAGATACGCAGTATTTT
CDR3: CASSLGAGVADTQYF

length: 15
size: -
D: TRBD2
J: TRBJ2-5
V: TRBV5-1
DNA: TGCGCCAGCAGCTTACTAGGCGGGAGTCGAGAGACCCAGTACTTC
CDR3: CASSLLGGSRETQYF

length: 15
size: -
D: TRBD2
J: TRBJ2-7
V: TRBV15
DNA: TGTGCCACCAGCACGGGACTAGCGGGAGCCTACGAGCAGTACTTC
CDR3: CATSTGLAGAYEQYF

length: 13
size: -
D: -
J: TRBJ1-1
V: TRBV7-9
DNA: TGTGCCAGCAGCCACGGACAGAACACTGAAGCTTTCTTT
CDR3: CASSHGQNTEAFF

length: 14
size: -
D: -
J: TRBJ2-7
V: TRBV11-2
DNA: TGTGCCAGCAGCTTAGATCCAGGAAACTACGAGCAGTACTTC
CDR3: CASSLDPGNYEQYF

length: 16
size: -
D: -
J: TRBJ1-5
V: TRBV7-8
DNA: TGTGCCAGCAGCTTAGCGTTGGCAAGGCGGGATCAGCCCCAGCATTTT
CDR3: CASSLALARRDQPQHF

length: 17
size: -
D: -
J: TRBJ2-1
V: TRBV23-1
DNA: TGCGCCAGCAGACCCGGATGGGGGCTCCCACACGTGGATGAGCAGTTCTTC
CDR3: CASRPGWGLPHVDEQFF

length: 11
size: -
D: -
J: TRBJ2-3
V: TRBV25-1
DNA: TGTGTTAGACAAGTCACAGATACGCAGTATTTT
CDR3: CVRQVTDTQYF

length: 14
size: -
D: TRBD1
J: TRBJ1-1
V: TRBV2
DNA: TGTGCCAGCAGGGCCGGGACAGGAGGGACTGAAGCTTTCTTT
CDR3: CASRAGTGGTEAFF

length: 13
size: once
D: -
J: TRBJ2-7
V: TRBV7-2
DNA: TGTGCCAGCAGCTTAGACAGTCGTCCCGAGCAGTACTTC
CDR3: CASSLDSRPEQYF

length: 17
size: once
D: -
J: TRBJ2-3
V: TRBV4-1
DNA: TGCGCCAGCAGCCAACCGTCGAGAAGCGGATACACAGATACGCAGTATTTT
CDR3: CASSQPSRSGYTDTQYF

length: 15
size: -
D: -
J: TRBJ2-1
V: TRBV7-6
DNA: TGTGCCAGCAGCCCCGGAGGGAGCTCCTACAATGAGCAGTTCTTC
CDR3: CASSPGGSSYNEQFF

length: 11
size: -
D: -
J: TRBJ1-5
V: TRBV5-1
DNA: TGCGCCAGGCAGGGGAATCAGCCCCAGCATTTT
CDR3: CARQGNQPQHF

length: 13
size: -
D: TRBD1
J: TRBJ1-2
V: TRBV2
DNA: TGTGCCAGCAGGGACAGGGGGCCTGGGGGCTACACCTTC
CDR3: CASRDRGPGGYTF

length: 15
size: -
D: -
J: TRBJ2-4
V: TRBV19
DNA: TGTGCCAGTAGTATCTCTCTGCGGGGTCAAAACATTCAGTACTTC
CDR3: CASSISLRGQNIQYF

length: 18
size: -
D: TRBD1
J: TRBJ2-3
V: TRBV19
DNA: TGTGCCAGTAGTATAGGCCCCTCGACAGGGAAGACGACAGATACGCAGTATTTT
CDR3: CASSIGPSTGKTTDTQYF

length: 15
size: -
D: -
J: TRBJ1-5
V: TRBV6-1
DNA: TGTGCCAGCAGTCTGCTTTTACAGGGCTATCAGCCCCAGCATTTT
CDR3: CASSLLLQGYQPQHF

length: 17
size: -
D: -
J: TRBJ1-4
V: TRBV4-1
DNA: TGCGCCAGCAGCCAAGCACCAGGCGGGCCGACTAATGAAAAACTGTTTTTT
CDR3: CASSQAPGGPTNEKLFF

length: 15
size: -
D: -
J: TRBJ2-1
V: TRBV2
DNA: TGTGCCAGCAGTTTAGCGTCAGTCTTCAACAATGAGCAGTTCTTC
CDR3: CASSLASVFNNEQFF

length: 18
size: -
D: -
J: TRBJ2-1
V: TRBV11-3
DNA: TGTGCCAGCAGCTTAGCTCAGATGGGGGCGGTCTCCTACAATGAGCAGTTCTTC
CDR3: CASSLAQMGAVSYNEQFF

length: 11
size: -
D: TRBD1
J: TRBJ2-7
V: TRBV29-1
DNA: TGCAGCGCTTACAGGGGGAACGAGCAGTACTTC
CDR3: CSAYRGNEQYF

length: 13
size: once
D: TRBD1
J: TRBJ2-7
V: TRBV11-2
DNA: TGTGCCAGCGGACGGACAGGGGGCTACGAGCAGTACTTC
CDR3: CASGRTGGYEQYF

length: 14
size: -
D: TRBD1
J: TRBJ2-5
V: TRBV7-2
DNA: TGTGCCAGCAGCCGTAAGACAGGGGGAGAGACCCAGTACTTC
CDR3: CASSRKTGGETQYF

length: 14
size: -
D: TRBD2
J: TRBJ2-1
V: TRBV19
DNA: TGTGCCAGTAGTGGGACTAGCGGGAGTAGTGAGCAGTTCTTC
CDR3: CASSGTSGSSEQFF

length: 15
size: -
D: -
J: TRBJ2-1
V: TRBV5-1
DNA: TGCGCCAGCCTTTGGATCCCCGGGACATTGAATGAGCAGTTCTTC
CDR3: CASLWIPGTLNEQFF

length: 14
size: -
D: -
J: TRBJ2-2
V: TRBV5-1
DNA: TGCGCCAGCAGCTTGAACAGTAACACCGGGGAGCTGTTTTTT
CDR3: CASSLNSNTGELFF

length: 14
size: -
D: TRBD1
J: TRBJ2-7
V: TRBV5-1
DNA: TGCGCCAGCAGCTCCAAGGGGGCGCACGACGAGCAGTACTTC
CDR3: CASSSKGAHDEQYF

length: 15
size: -
D: -
J: TRBJ2-2
V: TRBV18
DNA: TGTGCCAGCTCACCACCGCAGGGAGGCGCCGGGGAGCTGTTTTTT
CDR3: CASSPPQGGAGELFF

length: 17
size: -
D: TRBD1
J: TRBJ2-7
V: TRBV4-1
DNA: TGCGCCAGCAGCCAAGTACTCCTCCGGGGACAGGGCGGCGAGCAGTACTTC
CDR3: CASSQVLLRGQGGEQYF

length: 17
size: -
D: -
J: TRBJ1-3
V: TRBV7-9
DNA: TGTGCCAGCAGCCTCCCTCCTTTAGACAGCGCTGGAAACACCATATATTTT
CDR3: CASSLPPLDSAGNTIYF

length: 15
size: -
D: -
J: TRBJ2-7
V: TRBV5-1
DNA: TGCGCCAGCAGCAAGGGGGAGGGACTGAACTACGAGCAGTACTTC
CDR3: CASSKGEGLNYEQYF

length: 14
size: -
D: TRBD1
J: TRBJ2-3
V: TRBV5-6
DNA: TGTGCCAGCAGCTTTGACAGGGTGTCAGATACGCAGTATTTT
CDR3: CASSFDRVSDTQYF

length: 13
size: few
D: -
J: TRBJ1-1
V: TRBV19
DNA: TGTGCCAGTAGTTCTGGGAGGAGATCCGAAGCTTTCTTT
CDR3: CASSSGRRSEAFF

length: 15
size: -
D: -
J: TRBJ2-2
V: TRBV5-1
DNA: TGCGCCAGCAGCTTTGGGTCAGGGATCACCGGGGAGCTGTTTTTT
CDR3: CASSFGSGITGELFF

length: 15
size: -
D: -
J: TRBJ1-4
V: TRBV6-5
DNA: TGTGCCAGCAGCACCTCCTGGGCCACTTATGAAAAACTGTTTTTT
CDR3: CASSTSWATYEKLFF

length: 14
size: -
D: TRBD1
J: TRBJ1-2
V: TRBV19
DNA: TGTGCCAGTAGGCCGGGACAGAAGTACTATGGCTACACCTTC
CDR3: CASRPGQKYYGYTF

length: 16
size: few
D: -
J: TRBJ1-5
V: TRBV4-1
DNA: TGCGCCAGCAGCCAAGATAGCGGCAACTTAAATCAGCCCCAGCATTTT
CDR3: CASSQDSGNLNQPQHF

length: 14
size: -
D: TRBD1
J: TRBJ1-5
V: TRBV28
DNA: TGTGCCAGCAGTTTGGGACAGGGGACACAGCCCCAGCATTTT
CDR3: CASSLGQGTQPQHF

length: 15
size: -
D: -
J: TRBJ1-4
V: TRBV11-2
DNA: TGTGCCAGCAGCTTAGCGAGCCGCGGGGATGAAAAACTGTTTTTT
CDR3: CASSLASRGDEKLFF

length: 14
size: -
D: -
J: TRBJ2-1
V: TRBV6-5
DNA: TGTGCCAGCAGTGCGGGACCCGCCCTAAATGAGCAGTTCTTC
CDR3: CASSAGPALNEQFF

length: 13
size: -
D: -
J: TRBJ2-5
V: TRBV7-2
DNA: TGTGCCTCGGCGCGGGGCCCGCCGGAGACCCAGTACTTC
CDR3: CASARGPPETQYF

length: 16
size: -
D: -
J: TRBJ1-3
V: TRBV9
DNA: TGTGCCAGCAGCCCAGGACTGAGCTACTCTGGAAACACCATATATTTT
CDR3: CASSPGLSYSGNTIYF

length: 16
size: -
D: TRBD2
J: TRBJ2-1
V: TRBV5-1
DNA: TGCGCCAGCAGGTCTAGCGGGACAAGTTCCTACAATGAGCAGTTCTTC
CDR3: CASRSSGTSSYNEQFF

length: 16
size: -
D: -
J: TRBJ1-2
V: TRBV4-1
DNA: TGCGCCAGCAGCCAAGAAACGGGGGAGCGTCGTGGGGGCTACACCTTC
CDR3: CASSQETGERRGGYTF

length: 18
size: -
D: TRBD1
J: TRBJ1-1
V: TRBV4-2
DNA: TGTGCCAGCAGCCGAGAGACAGGGGGACCACTTATGAACACTGAAGCTTTCTTT
CDR3: CASSRETGGPLMNTEAFF

length: 14
size: -
D: TRBD2
J: TRBJ2-1
V: TRBV7-2
DNA: TGTGCCAGCAGCTCCCTTAGCGGGCGCAATGAGCAGTTCTTC
CDR3: CASSSLSGRNEQFF

length: 17
size: -
D: -
J: TRBJ1-2
V: TRBV7-2
DNA: TGTGCCAGCAGCTCCCGTCCCGGAACCACAGCTAACTATGGCTACACCTTC
CDR3: CASSSRPGTTANYGYTF

length: 15
size: few
D: TRBD1
J: TRBJ2-5
V: TRBV5-5
DNA: TGTGCCAGCAGCTCGGACAGGGCGTACCAAGAGACCCAGTACTTC
CDR3: CASSSDRAYQETQYF

length: 15
size: -
D: -
J: TRBJ1-2
V: TRBV7-9
DNA: TGTGCCAGCAGCTTAGCGGGGGCAGCTAACTATGGCTACACCTTC
CDR3: CASSLAGAANYGYTF

length: 14
size: -
D: -
J: TRBJ1-1
V: TRBV10-2
DNA: TGCGCCAGCAGTGAGAACGTCGGCGGGACTGAAGCTTTCTTT
CDR3: CASSENVGGTEAFF

length: 13
size: -
D: -
J: TRBJ2-5
V: TRBV18
DNA: TGTGCCAGCTCACCAGTGGTTCGGGAGACCCAGTACTTC
CDR3: CASSPVVRETQYF

length: 14
size: -
D: -
J: TRBJ2-1
V: TRBV27
DNA: TGTGCCAGCAAATTCCGAGGGAGTGGGAATGAGCAGTTCTTC
CDR3: CASKFRGSGNEQFF

length: 17
size: -
D: -
J: TRBJ1-4
V: TRBV23-1
DNA: TGCGCCAGCAGTCAATCGACCGGGAGAGGAATCTATGAAAAACTGTTTTTT
CDR3: CASSQSTGRGIYEKLFF